These T cell receptor beta chains were read from a single sample in a study of T cells after yellow fever vaccination. MiXCR was run by TCRdb on the 5' RACE reads, yielding one entry per CDR3 protein. The table includes 170,000 or so distinct CDR3 sequences, 6.2% detected once. Sequences were derived from CD4+ T cells sorted from PBMCs, sampled on the day of the first yellow fever vaccination. The receptors come from a young man who received the YFV17D yellow fever vaccine. The CDR3 runs from the conserved cysteine through the conserved F or W. Fields, in order: clone size, J gene, D gene, V gene, CDR3 DNA, CDR3 protein. A D gene is named only where the DNA matches it firmly. Clone size appears in some rows only: once, few, many, or a class for an expanded clone.

clone_size: many
j_call: TRBJ2-1
d_call: .
v_call: TRBV5-6
cdr3_nt: TGTGCCAGCAGCTTGGCCCGTGAGCAGTTCTTC
cdr3_aa: CASSLAREQFF

clone_size: .
j_call: TRBJ1-1
d_call: .
v_call: TRBV5-1
cdr3_nt: TGCGCCAGCAGCTTGGTACCGGCTCCGGTGAACACTGAAGCTTTCTTT
cdr3_aa: CASSLVPAPVNTEAFF

clone_size: few
j_call: TRBJ2-1
d_call: .
v_call: TRBV5-1
cdr3_nt: TGCGCCAGCAGCTTAGGAGGGGCCGGGGACAATGAGCAGTTCTTC
cdr3_aa: CASSLGGAGDNEQFF

clone_size: few
j_call: TRBJ1-4
d_call: TRBD1
v_call: TRBV3-1
cdr3_nt: TGTGCCAGCAGCCACCCAGGGGGGGGAGGTGAAAAACTGTTTTTT
cdr3_aa: CASSHPGGGGEKLFF

clone_size: .
j_call: TRBJ1-5
d_call: TRBD1
v_call: TRBV20-1
cdr3_nt: TGCTGTGCTAGAGTGGGACAGGGTTGGGGCGACAATCAGCCCCAGCATTTT
cdr3_aa: CCARVGQGWGDNQPQHF

clone_size: .
j_call: TRBJ1-2
d_call: .
v_call: TRBV16
cdr3_nt: TGTGCCAGCAGCCAATCCTGGTCTAACTATGGCTACACCTTC
cdr3_aa: CASSQSWSNYGYTF

clone_size: .
j_call: TRBJ1-4
d_call: .
v_call: TRBV5-1
cdr3_nt: TGCGCCAGCAGCTTTCGGGGGATTGGTGAAAAACTGTTTTTT
cdr3_aa: CASSFRGIGEKLFF

clone_size: many
j_call: TRBJ2-5
d_call: .
v_call: TRBV24-1
cdr3_nt: TGTGCCACCAGTGATTTCACGGACAATTACCAAGAGACCCAGTACTTC
cdr3_aa: CATSDFTDNYQETQYF

clone_size: .
j_call: TRBJ2-2
d_call: .
v_call: TRBV7-6
cdr3_nt: TGTGCCAGCAGCTTAGGTGGTCAGACCGGGGAGCTGTTTTTT
cdr3_aa: CASSLGGQTGELFF

clone_size: .
j_call: TRBJ1-3
d_call: .
v_call: TRBV9
cdr3_nt: TGTGCCAGCAGCGTAGAGGCAGGTCTGGCCGGAAACACCATATATTTT
cdr3_aa: CASSVEAGLAGNTIYF

clone_size: many
j_call: TRBJ2-5
d_call: TRBD1
v_call: TRBV5-1
cdr3_nt: TGCGCCAGCAGCTTGTCCCCGGACAGGGCCCAGACCCAGTACTTC
cdr3_aa: CASSLSPDRAQTQYF

clone_size: .
j_call: TRBJ1-2
d_call: .
v_call: TRBV9
cdr3_nt: TGTGCCAGCAGCCCCTTTCAGGGTGGCTACACCTTC
cdr3_aa: CASSPFQGGYTF

clone_size: .
j_call: TRBJ2-5
d_call: .
v_call: TRBV5-1
cdr3_nt: TGCGCCAGCAGCTGGACCCCCGCGACTAGGGAGGAGACCCAGTACTTC
cdr3_aa: CASSWTPATREETQYF

clone_size: .
j_call: TRBJ2-2
d_call: TRBD2
v_call: TRBV12-3/TRBV12-4
cdr3_nt: TGTGCCAGCAGTTTTAGGCTAGCGGGCACCGGGGAGCTGTTTTTT
cdr3_aa: CASSFRLAGTGELFF

clone_size: many
j_call: TRBJ2-5
d_call: .
v_call: TRBV4-1
cdr3_nt: TGCGCCAGCAGCCAAGGCCCTCAGGGGTTAGAAGAGACCCAGTACTTC
cdr3_aa: CASSQGPQGLEETQYF

clone_size: many
j_call: TRBJ1-1
d_call: .
v_call: TRBV7-9
cdr3_nt: TGTGCCAGCAGCTTCGACGGTTACAATGAAGCTTTCTTT
cdr3_aa: CASSFDGYNEAFF

clone_size: many
j_call: TRBJ2-7
d_call: TRBD1
v_call: TRBV5-6
cdr3_nt: TGTGCCAGCAGCTTGAAGTTGGGGGACAGTCACTACGAGCAGTACTTC
cdr3_aa: CASSLKLGDSHYEQYF

clone_size: .
j_call: TRBJ1-1
d_call: TRBD1
v_call: TRBV9
cdr3_nt: TGTGCCAGCAGCGGACAGGGACAGGGGGCCGAAACCGCTTTCTTT
cdr3_aa: CASSGQGQGAETAFF

clone_size: few
j_call: TRBJ1-2
d_call: .
v_call: TRBV25-1
cdr3_nt: TGTGCCAGCAGTTTCGACTATGGCTACACCTTC
cdr3_aa: CASSFDYGYTF

clone_size: many
j_call: TRBJ2-1
d_call: TRBD1
v_call: TRBV24-1
cdr3_nt: TGTGCCACCAGTGATCCAGGGGGCAATGAGCAGTTCTTC
cdr3_aa: CATSDPGGNEQFF

clone_size: many
j_call: TRBJ1-5
d_call: .
v_call: TRBV12-3/TRBV12-4
cdr3_nt: TGTGCCAGCAGTACAGCCTATAGCAATCAGCCCCAGCATTTT
cdr3_aa: CASSTAYSNQPQHF

clone_size: many
j_call: TRBJ1-4
d_call: .
v_call: TRBV4-3
cdr3_nt: TGCGCCAGCAGCCAGAGGGGAATAGCTAATGAAAAACTGTTTTTT
cdr3_aa: CASSQRGIANEKLFF

clone_size: few
j_call: TRBJ2-5
d_call: TRBD2
v_call: TRBV4-1
cdr3_nt: TGCGCCAGCAGCCATTATATGGTAGCGGGGACAGAGACCCAGTACTTC
cdr3_aa: CASSHYMVAGTETQYF

clone_size: few
j_call: TRBJ1-1
d_call: TRBD1
v_call: TRBV6-5
cdr3_nt: TGTGCCAGCAGTATACAGGGGCGCACTGAAGCTTTCTTT
cdr3_aa: CASSIQGRTEAFF

clone_size: many
j_call: TRBJ1-3
d_call: .
v_call: TRBV20-1
cdr3_nt: TGCAGTGCTAGAGATCCCCGACACGGAGACACCATATATTTT
cdr3_aa: CSARDPRHGDTIYF

clone_size: .
j_call: TRBJ1-2
d_call: .
v_call: TRBV5-6
cdr3_nt: TGTGCCAGCAGCTTGTACTCAGGGCCCTACACCTTC
cdr3_aa: CASSLYSGPYTF

clone_size: many
j_call: TRBJ2-5
d_call: TRBD2
v_call: TRBV9
cdr3_nt: TGTGCCAGCAGCGTAGCAGCGGGGGAAGAGACCCAGTACTTC
cdr3_aa: CASSVAAGEETQYF

clone_size: .
j_call: TRBJ2-2
d_call: .
v_call: TRBV4-3
cdr3_nt: TGCGCCAGCAGCCAAGATGCGACCTTTCTGAACACCGGGGAGCTGTTTTTT
cdr3_aa: CASSQDATFLNTGELFF

clone_size: .
j_call: TRBJ2-3
d_call: .
v_call: TRBV7-2
cdr3_nt: TGTGCCAGCAGCGCCGAACTAGCAGATACGCAGTATTTT
cdr3_aa: CASSAELADTQYF

clone_size: few
j_call: TRBJ1-4
d_call: TRBD1
v_call: TRBV18
cdr3_nt: TGTGCCAGCTCTCTCGGACTGCCGGGACAGAAGAATGAAAAACTGTTTTTT
cdr3_aa: CASSLGLPGQKNEKLFF